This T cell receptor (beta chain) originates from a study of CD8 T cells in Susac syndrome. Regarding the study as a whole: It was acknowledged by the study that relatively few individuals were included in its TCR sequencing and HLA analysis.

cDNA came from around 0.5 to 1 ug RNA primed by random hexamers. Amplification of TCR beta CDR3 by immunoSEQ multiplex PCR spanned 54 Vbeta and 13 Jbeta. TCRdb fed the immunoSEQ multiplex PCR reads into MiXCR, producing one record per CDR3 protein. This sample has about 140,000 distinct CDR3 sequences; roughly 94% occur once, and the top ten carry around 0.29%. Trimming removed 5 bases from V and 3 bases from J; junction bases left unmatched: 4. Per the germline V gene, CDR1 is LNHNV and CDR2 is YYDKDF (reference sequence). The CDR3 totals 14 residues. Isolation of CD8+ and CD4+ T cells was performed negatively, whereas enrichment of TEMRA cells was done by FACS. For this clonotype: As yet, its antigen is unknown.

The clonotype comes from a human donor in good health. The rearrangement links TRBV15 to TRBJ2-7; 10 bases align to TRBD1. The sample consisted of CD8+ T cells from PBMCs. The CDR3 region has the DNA TGTGCCACCAGCGATGGACAGGGGGTCTACGAGCAGTACTTC. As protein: CATSDGQGVYEQYF.